The rows below give T cell receptor beta chains drawn from one sample of a study of T cell changes during pregnancy in multiple sclerosis. Clones were sequenced by immunoSEQ multiplex PCR, and TCRdb holds only the in-frame ones, with some missing. The data contain 65,000 to 85,000 clones, approximately 91% of them seen just once; the ten biggest clones take up roughly 1.4%. This specimen consisted of peripheral blood, obtained in the second trimester of pregnancy. The receptor set was obtained from a female donor with multiple sclerosis, enrolled in a pregnancy study. Both conserved end residues are part of each CDR3. D genes are given only for firm matches. Not all rows give a size; the values are once, few, many and, for expanded clones, a class.

D: NA; J: TRBJ1-1; length: 16; V: TRBV6-5; size: NA; CDR3: CASSYSQGGIDTEAFF; DNA: TGTGCCAGCAGTTACTCCCAGGGAGGGATCGACACTGAAGCTTTCTTT
D: NA; J: TRBJ1-4; length: 14; V: TRBV5-1; size: NA; CDR3: CASSSGVSNEKLFF; DNA: TGCGCCAGCAGCTCAGGGGTATCTAATGAAAAACTGTTTTTT
D: NA; J: TRBJ2-1; length: 14; V: TRBV4-2; size: NA; CDR3: CASSQDRNYNEQFF; DNA: TGTGCCAGCAGCCAAGACAGAAACTACAATGAGCAGTTCTTC
D: NA; J: TRBJ2-3; length: 15; V: TRBV6-5; size: once; CDR3: CASSGTGTGTDTQYF; DNA: TGTGCCAGCAGTGGGACCGGGACTGGCACAGATACGCAGTATTTT
D: NA; J: TRBJ2-3; length: 15; V: TRBV29-1; size: NA; CDR3: CSFSREAASTDTQYF; DNA: TGCAGCTTCTCGAGGGAGGCCGCTAGCACAGATACGCAGTATTTT
D: NA; J: TRBJ2-1; length: 13; V: TRBV6-5; size: NA; CDR3: CASSFDSYNEQFF; DNA: TGTGCCAGCAGTTTCGACTCGTACAATGAGCAGTTCTTC
D: NA; J: TRBJ2-5; length: 14; V: TRBV4-3; size: NA; CDR3: CASSSNWAQETQYF; DNA: TGCGCCAGCAGTTCAAACTGGGCTCAAGAGACCCAGTACTTC
D: NA; J: TRBJ1-4; length: 15; V: TRBV19; size: NA; CDR3: CASNNRDATNEKLFF; DNA: TGTGCCAGTAACAACAGAGACGCAACTAATGAAAAACTGTTTTTT
D: NA; J: TRBJ2-7; length: 14; V: TRBV5-6; size: NA; CDR3: CASSLPGHDYEQYF; DNA: TGTGCCAGCAGCTTACCGGGACACGACTACGAGCAGTACTTC
D: NA; J: TRBJ1-1; length: 13; V: TRBV29-1; size: NA; CDR3: CSVEEASNTEAFF; DNA: TGCAGCGTTGAAGAGGCATCGAACACTGAAGCTTTCTTT
D: TRBD1; J: TRBJ2-1; length: 15; V: TRBV7-9; size: once; CDR3: CASSLTGQGGNEQFF; DNA: TGTGCCAGCAGCTTAACGGGACAGGGTGGGAATGAGCAGTTCTTC
D: NA; J: TRBJ2-1; length: 11; V: TRBV4-2; size: NA; CDR3: CASSQGTQQFF; DNA: TGTGCCAGCAGCCAGGGGACACAGCAGTTCTTC
D: TRBD1; J: TRBJ1-6; length: 14; V: TRBV6-1; size: NA; CDR3: CASSLTGDNSPLHF; DNA: TGTGCCAGCAGCCTGACAGGGGACAATTCACCCCTCCACTTT
D: TRBD1; J: TRBJ2-7; length: 14; V: TRBV27; size: NA; CDR3: CASSRAGTGYEQYF; DNA: TGTGCCAGCAGCCGGGCGGGGACAGGGTACGAGCAGTACTTC
D: NA; J: TRBJ2-7; length: 14; V: TRBV5-1; size: NA; CDR3: CASSPGTVLDEQYF; DNA: TGCGCCAGCAGCCCTGGGACTGTTCTAGACGAGCAGTACTTC
D: TRBD2; J: TRBJ2-5; length: 17; V: TRBV5-1; size: NA; CDR3: CASSKKRGGLVKETQYF; DNA: TGCGCCAGCAGCAAAAAGCGGGGGGGCTTAGTAAAAGAGACCCAGTACTTC
D: TRBD2; J: TRBJ2-3; length: 15; V: TRBV7-3; size: NA; CDR3: CASNSRGGSTDTQYF; DNA: TGTGCCAGCAATTCCCGGGGGGGAAGCACAGATACGCAGTATTTT
D: NA; J: TRBJ2-6; length: 15; V: TRBV11-1; size: NA; CDR3: CASSNTDSGANVLTF; DNA: TGTGCCAGCAGCAACACAGACTCTGGGGCCAACGTCCTGACTTTC
D: TRBD2; J: TRBJ2-3; length: 16; V: TRBV5-6; size: NA; CDR3: CASSFVGGYSTDTQYF; DNA: TGTGCCAGCAGCTTTGTGGGGGGGTATAGCACAGATACGCAGTATTTT
D: TRBD1; J: TRBJ1-2; length: 14; V: TRBV19; size: NA; CDR3: CASSGTTGEYGYTF; DNA: TGTGCCAGTAGTGGGACGACAGGGGAGTATGGCTACACCTTC
D: NA; J: TRBJ1-1; length: 14; V: TRBV28; size: NA; CDR3: CASSPADRGTEAFF; DNA: TGTGCCAGCAGTCCTGCGGATCGGGGGACTGAAGCTTTCTTT
D: NA; J: TRBJ1-1; length: 13; V: TRBV19; size: NA; CDR3: CASSIDWNTEAFF; DNA: TGTGCCAGTAGTATAGACTGGAACACTGAAGCTTTCTTT
D: TRBD2; J: TRBJ2-5; length: 15; V: TRBV7-2; size: NA; CDR3: CASSLDAGGLETQYF; DNA: TGTGCCAGCAGCCTAGACGCGGGGGGGCTGGAAACCCAGTACTTC
D: NA; J: TRBJ1-3; length: 17; V: TRBV7-2; size: NA; CDR3: CASRLGVGGGTGNTIYF; DNA: TGTGCCAGCAGATTAGGGGTTGGGGGGGGGACTGGAAACACCATATATTTT
D: TRBD1; J: TRBJ2-1; length: 16; V: TRBV5-6; size: NA; CDR3: CASSLVLQGFYNEQFF; DNA: TGTGCCAGCAGCTTGGTACTACAGGGGTTCTACAATGAGCAGTTCTTC
D: NA; J: TRBJ1-1; length: 14; V: TRBV25-1; size: NA; CDR3: CASSDSQGWTEAFF; DNA: TGTGCCAGCAGTGATTCACAGGGCTGGACTGAAGCTTTCTTT
D: NA; J: TRBJ2-5; length: 15; V: TRBV6-5; size: once; CDR3: CASSYFGTGQETQYF; DNA: TGTGCCAGCAGTTACTTTGGTACAGGGCAAGAGACCCAGTACTTC
D: NA; J: TRBJ1-2; length: 13; V: TRBV7-3; size: NA; CDR3: CASSLDGNYGHTF; DNA: TGTGCCAGCAGCTTAGACGGGAACTATGGCCACACCTTC
D: NA; J: TRBJ1-1; length: 15; V: TRBV9; size: once; CDR3: CASSPGQIMNTEAFF; DNA: TGTGCCAGCAGCCCTGGACAGATAATGAACACTGAAGCTTTCTTT
D: NA; J: TRBJ2-7; length: 14; V: TRBV5-4; size: NA; CDR3: CASSAEVGSYEQYF; DNA: TGTGCCAGCAGCGCGGAGGTAGGGTCCTACGAGCAGTACTTC
D: TRBD1; J: TRBJ2-5; length: 15; V: TRBV2; size: NA; CDR3: CASSPTGGAQETQYF; DNA: TGTGCCAGCAGTCCGACAGGGGGGGCCCAAGAGACCCAGTACTTC
D: TRBD2; J: TRBJ2-3; length: 17; V: TRBV9; size: NA; CDR3: CASSGRGVLFSTDTQYF; DNA: TGTGCCAGCAGCGGACGGGGGGTCCTTTTTAGCACAGATACGCAGTATTTT
D: TRBD1; J: TRBJ1-5; length: 15; V: TRBV6-1; size: NA; CDR3: CASSVRGIRNQPQHF; DNA: TGTGCCAGCAGTGTCAGGGGGATCCGCAATCAGCCCCAGCATTTT
D: NA; J: TRBJ2-1; length: 17; V: TRBV18; size: NA; CDR3: CASSPLGGSGSYNEQFF; DNA: TGTGCCAGCTCACCACTAGGGGGATCGGGGTCCTACAATGAGCAGTTCTTC
D: NA; J: TRBJ2-5; length: 15; V: TRBV4-2; size: NA; CDR3: CASSHDGSLGETQYF; DNA: TGTGCCAGCAGCCATGACGGGTCGCTGGGAGAGACCCAGTACTTC
D: NA; J: TRBJ1-5; length: 14; V: TRBV2; size: NA; CDR3: CASSGSGLDQPQHF; DNA: TGTGCCAGCAGTGGCTCAGGGTTGGATCAGCCCCAGCATTTT
D: TRBD2; J: TRBJ2-7; length: 13; V: TRBV18; size: NA; CDR3: CASSSGTSYEQYF; DNA: TGTGCCAGCTCCTCGGGGACTAGCTACGAGCAGTACTTC
D: NA; J: TRBJ1-2; length: 15; V: TRBV2; size: NA; CDR3: CASTLGGAHGYGYTF; DNA: TGTGCCAGCACCTTGGGGGGGGCGCATGGCTATGGCTACACCTTC
D: NA; J: TRBJ1-2; length: 13; V: TRBV6-5; size: NA; CDR3: CASTKDSNYGYTF; DNA: TGTGCCAGCACGAAGGACAGTAACTATGGCTACACCTTC
D: NA; J: TRBJ2-4; length: 15; V: TRBV18; size: NA; CDR3: CASSPLENAKNIQYF; DNA: TGTGCCAGCTCACCCCTTGAGAACGCCAAAAACATTCAGTACTTC